The clone carrying this T cell receptor beta chain has only a few counts. Its antigen is still unknown. This entry belongs to a study of blood T cells in healthy people across ages. Study results and limitations: Changes seen in expanded clonotypes were possibly confounded by donor CMV status left unknown.

The people who gave samples were healthy Caucasians from Russia, aged roughly 6 to 100. Primed by a sample-barcoded 5' primer and a J-beta primer mix, a second PCR proceeded for about 6 to 12 cycles. No fewer than 3 million CDR3-containing paired-end reads came from each sample. Each CDR3 protein is one row after TCRdb ran MiXCR on the 5' RACE reads. The sample has about 720,000 distinct CDR3 sequences; about 20% are singletons. The trim removed 8 bases at V and 0 bases at J, leaving 9 bases unmatched. This CDR3 is built from 15 residues. The germline V gene encodes CDR1 MNHEY and CDR2 SVGEGT. This sequence originates from a man between 65 and 80 years old in good health. The chain links TRBV6-2 or TRBV6-3 to TRBJ1-1; 7 nucleotides match TRBD1. The sample was blood. The CDR3 nucleotides read TGTGCCAGCCTACAGGGGCGGAACTTGAACACTGAAGCTTTCTTT. Its protein product is CASLQGRNLNTEAFF.